This TCR beta chain was recovered during a study of T cell responses to AZD1222 COVID-19 vaccine. Per the germline V gene, CDR1 is SGHNT and CDR2 is YYREEE (reference sequence). This CDR3 contains 11 residues. Trimming stripped 0 bases from V and 8 bases from J, with 5 bases between. Generated by immunoSEQ multiplex PCR, the TCRdb table keeps only in-frame clones and is missing some. The sample carries 85,000 to 110,000 clones, 88% recorded once. V and J are TRBV5-4 and TRBJ1-2; no clear D. The clonotype was recovered from an adult in good health. The sample in question was peripheral blood, obtained on day 0 of AZD1222 vaccination. As DNA, the CDR3 is TGTGCCAGCAGCTTGGAAAGCGGCTACACCTTC. Encoded protein: CASSLESGYTF.